This T cell receptor (beta chain) was documented in a study of cytomegalovirus exposure and HLA in healthy donors. Study-wide context: The roughly 120 validation repertoires used the same platform as the 550 to 850 first-cohort repertoires (as reported by a later analysis).

Concerning this clone itself: Its cognate antigen is unknown.

The table came from immunoSEQ multiplex PCR; TCRdb's copy has only in-frame clones and leaves some out. The data hold more than 150,000 clones, with about 86% observed a single time. Study results and caveats: The study designated fewer than 200 TCR beta chains cytomegalovirus-associated. Rare sequences made up most TCRs, while some public TCRs were found in many donors.

The germline V gene encodes CDR1 MNHEY and CDR2 SVGAGI. V lost 2 bases to trimming and J lost 5 bases; unmatched junction nucleotides: 6. This CDR3 region has 15 residues. Sequences were obtained from PBMCs. The receptor's source is a woman between 18 and 29 years old in good health and CMV-seropositive. The chain uses TRBV6-5 and TRBJ2-7; 10 positions agree with TRBD1. This chain's CDR3 is CASSYTSGTGDEQYF. Written as DNA, the CDR3 is TGTGCCAGCAGTTACACATCCGGGACAGGGGACGAGCAGTACTTC.